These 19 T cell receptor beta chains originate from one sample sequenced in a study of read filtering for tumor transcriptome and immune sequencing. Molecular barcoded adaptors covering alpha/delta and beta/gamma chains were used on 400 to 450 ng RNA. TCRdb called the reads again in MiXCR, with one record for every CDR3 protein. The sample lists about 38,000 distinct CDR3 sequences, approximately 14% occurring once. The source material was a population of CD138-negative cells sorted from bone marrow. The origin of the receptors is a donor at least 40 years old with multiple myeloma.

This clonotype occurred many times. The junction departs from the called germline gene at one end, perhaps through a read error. The DNA for the CDR3 is TGCGCCAGCAGCCCGGCTAAGGGGGTGAACACTGAAGCCTTCTTT. Amino acid sequence: CASSPAKGVNTEAFF. This rearrangement joins TRBV5-1 to TRBJ1-1, with D possibly TRBD1 on 6 matching bases. This CDR3 is built from 15 residues. CDR1 is SGHRS and CDR2 is YFSETQ in the germline V gene. Combining the CDR3 with reference TRBV5-1 and TRBJ1-1 gives the whole variable domain KAGVTQTPRYLIKTRGQQVTLSCSPISGHRSVSWYQQTPGQGLQFLFEYFSETQRNKGNFPGRFSGRQFSNSRSEMNVSTLELGDSALYLCASSPAKGVNTEAFFGQGTRLTVV.

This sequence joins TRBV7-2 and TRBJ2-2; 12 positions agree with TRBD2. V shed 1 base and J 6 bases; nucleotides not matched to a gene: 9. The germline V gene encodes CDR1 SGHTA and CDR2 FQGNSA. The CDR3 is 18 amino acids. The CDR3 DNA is TGTGCCAGCAGCTTAGACGCTAGCGGGGGGGCCTCCGCCGGGGAGCTGTTTTTT. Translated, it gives CASSLDASGGASAGELFF.

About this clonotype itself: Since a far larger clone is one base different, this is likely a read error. CDR3 nucleotides: TGTGCCAACAGTTACTCATACGACAGGATGAACACTGAAGCTTTCTTT. Its translation: CANSYSYDRMNTEAFF. The gene calls are TRBV6-2 or TRBV6-3 and TRBJ1-1; D is perhaps TRBD1 (6 bases). The V gene's germline CDR1 is MNHEY and CDR2 SVGEGT. The CDR3 consists of 16 residues.

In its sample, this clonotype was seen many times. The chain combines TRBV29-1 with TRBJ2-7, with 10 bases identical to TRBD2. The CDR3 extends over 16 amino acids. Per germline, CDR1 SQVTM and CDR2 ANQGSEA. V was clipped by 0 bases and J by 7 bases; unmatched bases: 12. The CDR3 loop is CSVEDPKRGGNLEQYF. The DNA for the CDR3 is TGCAGCGTTGAAGATCCGAAGCGGGGGGGAAACTTGGAGCAGTACTTC.

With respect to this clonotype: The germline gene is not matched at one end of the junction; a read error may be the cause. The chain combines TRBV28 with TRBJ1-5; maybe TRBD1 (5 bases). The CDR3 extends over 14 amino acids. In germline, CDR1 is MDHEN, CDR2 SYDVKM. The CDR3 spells CASRDQGGNQHQHF. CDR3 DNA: TGTGCCAGCAGGGACCAGGGTGGCAATCAGCACCAGCATTTT.

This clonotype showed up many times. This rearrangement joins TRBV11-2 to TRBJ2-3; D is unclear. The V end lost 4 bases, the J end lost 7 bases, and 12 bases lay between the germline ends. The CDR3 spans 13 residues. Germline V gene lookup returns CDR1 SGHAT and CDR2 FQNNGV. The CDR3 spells CASSSPALYTQYF. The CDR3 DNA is TGTGCCAGCAGCTCCCCTGCTCTATATACGCAGTATTTT.

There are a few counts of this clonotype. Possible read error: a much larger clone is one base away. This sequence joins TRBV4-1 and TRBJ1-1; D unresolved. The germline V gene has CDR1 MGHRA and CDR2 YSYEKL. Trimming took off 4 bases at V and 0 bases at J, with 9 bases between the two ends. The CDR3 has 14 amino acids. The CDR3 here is CASSLRALNTEAFF. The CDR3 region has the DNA TGCGCCAGCAGCCTTCGAGCATTGAACACTGAAGCTTTCTTT.

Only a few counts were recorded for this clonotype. CDR3 nucleotide sequence: TGTGCCAGCGCCGCGGACAGTGGAAACACCATATATTTT. Its protein product is CASAADSGNTIYF. The genes are TRBV28 and TRBJ1-3; D possibly corresponds to TRBD1 (6 bases). This CDR3 comprises 13 residues. Germline CDR1 and CDR2: MDHEN and SYDVKM. With 8 bases removed from V and 3 bases from J, the gap between germline ends came to 11 bases.

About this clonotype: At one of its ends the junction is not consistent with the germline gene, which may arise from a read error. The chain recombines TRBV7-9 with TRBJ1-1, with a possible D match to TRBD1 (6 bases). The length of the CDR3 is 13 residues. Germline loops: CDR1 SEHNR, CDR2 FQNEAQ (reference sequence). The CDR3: CASSLVSGGEQHF. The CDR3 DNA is TGTGCCAGCAGCTTAGTTTCCGGGGGCGAGCAGCACTTT.

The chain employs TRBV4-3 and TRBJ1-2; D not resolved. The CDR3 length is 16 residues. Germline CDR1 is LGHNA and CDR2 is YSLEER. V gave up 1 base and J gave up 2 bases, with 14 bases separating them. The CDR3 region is CASSQGGSDSNYGYTF. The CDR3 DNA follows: TGCGCCAGCAGCCAAGGTGGGTCAGATTCAAACTATGGCTACACCTTC.

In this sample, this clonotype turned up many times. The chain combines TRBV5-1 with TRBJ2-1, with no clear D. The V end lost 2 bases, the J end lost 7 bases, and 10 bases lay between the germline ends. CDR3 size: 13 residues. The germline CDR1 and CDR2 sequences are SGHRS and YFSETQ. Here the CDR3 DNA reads TGCGCCAGCAGCTTTGCAGGTTCTAATGAGCAGTTCTTC. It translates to CASSFAGSNEQFF.

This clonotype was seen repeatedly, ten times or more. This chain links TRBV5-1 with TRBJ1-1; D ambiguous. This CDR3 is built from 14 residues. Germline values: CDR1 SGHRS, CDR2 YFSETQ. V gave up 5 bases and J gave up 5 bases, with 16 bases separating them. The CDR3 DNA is TGCGCCAGCAGACCTCCAATGGACGTTACTGAAGCTTTCTTT. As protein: CASRPPMDVTEAFF.

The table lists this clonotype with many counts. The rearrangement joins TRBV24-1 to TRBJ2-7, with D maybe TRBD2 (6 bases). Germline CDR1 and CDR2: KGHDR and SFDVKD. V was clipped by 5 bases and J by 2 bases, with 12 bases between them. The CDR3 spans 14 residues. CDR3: CATSAPGATYEQYF. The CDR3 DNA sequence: TGTGCCACCAGTGCTCCGGGAGCGACCTACGAGCAGTACTTC.

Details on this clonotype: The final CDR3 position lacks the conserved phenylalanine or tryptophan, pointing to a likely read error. CDR3 sequence (DNA): TGTGCCAGCACCCCGGGAGCAGGCCAGAACACTGAAGCTTTCCTT. Its translation is CASTPGAGQNTEAFL. The chain carries TRBV7-9 and TRBJ1-1, with D unresolved. This CDR3 has 15 residues. Germline V gene lookup returns CDR1 SEHNR and CDR2 FQNEAQ (reference sequence). Trimming removed 7 bases at V and 1 base at J, with 16 bases between.

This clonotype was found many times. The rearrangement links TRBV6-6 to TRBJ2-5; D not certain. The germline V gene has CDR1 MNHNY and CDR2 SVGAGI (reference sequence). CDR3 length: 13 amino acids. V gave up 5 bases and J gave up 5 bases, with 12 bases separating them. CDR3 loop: CASSVPPGETQYF. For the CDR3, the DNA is TGTGCCAGCAGTGTACCCCCTGGTGAGACCCAGTACTTC.

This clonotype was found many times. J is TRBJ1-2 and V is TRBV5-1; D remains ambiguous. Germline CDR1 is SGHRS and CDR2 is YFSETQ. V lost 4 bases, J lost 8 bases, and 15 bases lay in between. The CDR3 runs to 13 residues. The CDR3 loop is CASSPGPDLGYTF. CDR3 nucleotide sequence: TGCGCCAGCAGCCCAGGACCGGACCTGGGCTACACCTTC.

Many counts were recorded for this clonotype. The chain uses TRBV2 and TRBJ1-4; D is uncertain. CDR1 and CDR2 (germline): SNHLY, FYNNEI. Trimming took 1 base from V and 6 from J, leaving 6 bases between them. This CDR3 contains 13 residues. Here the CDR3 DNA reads TGTGCCAGCAGTGAAGTTAGGGATGAAAAACTGTTTTTT. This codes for CASSEVRDEKLFF.

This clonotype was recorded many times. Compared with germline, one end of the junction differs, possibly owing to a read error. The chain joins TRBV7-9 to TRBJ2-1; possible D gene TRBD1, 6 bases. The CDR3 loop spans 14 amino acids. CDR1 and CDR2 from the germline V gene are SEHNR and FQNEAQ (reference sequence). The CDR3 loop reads CASSLGTGYNEQSF. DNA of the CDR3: TGTGCCAGCAGCTTAGGTACAGGGTACAATGAGCAGTCCTTC.

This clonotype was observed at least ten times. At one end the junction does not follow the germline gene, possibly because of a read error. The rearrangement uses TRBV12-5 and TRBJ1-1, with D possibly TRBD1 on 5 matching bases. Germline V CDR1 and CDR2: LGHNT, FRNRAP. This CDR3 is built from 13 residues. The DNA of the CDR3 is TGTGCTAGTGGTTTGGAGGGGTGGTCTGAAGCTTTCTTC. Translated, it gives CASGLEGWSEAFF.